This entry lists 8 T cell receptor beta chains sequenced from one sample in a study of PD-L1 blockade in urothelial cancer. The data were produced by immunoSEQ multiplex PCR, yet TCRdb's version contains in-frame clones alone and is incomplete. This sample has about 45,000 clones; about 91% occur once, and the top ten carry almost 4%. This material consisted of PBMCs, taken around atezolizumab (anti-PD-L1) treatment. These receptors were collected from an elderly man with urothelial cancer.

The V and J genes are TRBV23-1 and TRBJ2-3; 7 nucleotides line up with TRBD1. TRBV23-1 is reported as an ORF; its role is uncertain. V dropped 6 bases and J dropped 0; count of bases not matched to a gene: 6. This CDR3 contains 15 residues. The chain's CDR3 is CASRDRFGSTDTQYF. The CDR3 DNA reads as TGCGCCAGCAGGGACAGGTTTGGGAGCACAGATACGCAGTATTTT.

This clone was recorded a few times. The rearrangement links TRBV7-8 to TRBJ2-2; perhaps TRBD2 as D (7 bases). CDR1 SGHVS and CDR2 FQNEAQ come from the germline V gene. With 3 bases removed from V and 7 bases from J, the gap between germline ends came to 15 bases. CDR3 length equals 15 residues. The CDR3 DNA follows: TGTGCCAGCAGCTTTGGCCCGGGGGGCCTCGGGGAGCTGTTTTTT. Protein sequence: CASSFGPGGLGELFF.

The rearrangement uses TRBV11-2 and TRBJ2-7; 9 bases are shared with TRBD1. V lost 3 bases, J lost 3 bases, and 3 bases stayed unmatched. Germline lookup yields CDR1 SGHAT and CDR2 FQNNGV. CDR3 length: 14 amino acids. CDR3 sequence: CASSFDRGGYEQYF. For the CDR3, the DNA is TGTGCCAGCAGCTTCGACAGGGGGGGCTACGAGCAGTACTTC.

V gene TRBV5-1 combines with J gene TRBJ2-2; TRBD1 agrees at 8 bases. The CDR3 is 16 residues long. Trimming at V came to 5 bases and at J to 5 bases, leaving 11 bases not matched to a gene. The germline CDR1 and CDR2 sequences are SGHRS and YFSETQ. The DNA for the CDR3 is TGCGCCAGCAGGCCGTCCGGGACAGGAACGACCGGGGAGCTGTTTTTT. This sequence encodes CASRPSGTGTTGELFF.

The chain uses TRBV7-9 and TRBJ2-3, with D tentatively TRBD2 (5 bases). This CDR3 region has 17 residues. The V gene's germline CDR1 is SEHNR and CDR2 FQNEAQ (reference sequence). Deletions cut 5 bases from V and 3 bases from J, with 21 bases between. The CDR3 loop is CASSDLLAPTTTDTQYF. The CDR3 DNA reads TGTGCCAGCAGCGACCTGCTAGCTCCGACCACTACAGATACGCAGTATTTT.

The chain has TRBV27 and TRBJ2-7, with D perhaps matching TRBD2 (6 bases). V lost 9 bases to trimming and J lost 6 bases, with 21 bases between them. The CDR3 contains 14 residues. The germline gives CDR1 MNHEY, CDR2 SMNVEV (reference sequence). The CDR3 sequence is CASKTWLDGGEQYF. Here the CDR3 DNA reads TGTGCCAGTAAGACCTGGCTTGACGGGGGCGAGCAGTACTTC.

This chain links TRBV7-2 with TRBJ1-2, with a tentative D call TRBD1 (6 bases). The V and J ends lost 1 base and 5 bases respectively, with 8 bases between them. Germline CDR1 SGHTA, CDR2 FQGNSA. The CDR3 contains 13 residues. The CDR3 here is CASSLGGHYGYTF. CDR3 sequence (DNA): TGTGCCAGCAGCTTAGGGGGACATTATGGCTACACCTTC.

The CDR3 DNA is TGCGCCAGCAGCTGGGGGGACAGGGTAAGCCACGAGCAGTACTTC. Translated, it gives CASSWGDRVSHEQYF. This chain connects TRBV5-1 to TRBJ2-7, with 9 bases identical to TRBD1. Germline V CDR1 and CDR2: SGHRS, YFSETQ. There are 15 residues in the CDR3. J gave up 5 bases and V 3 bases, and 9 bases lay outside the gene matches.